This TCR beta chain was obtained from a study of control samples from healthy donors and cancer patients. The protocol was immunoSEQ multiplex PCR, while the TCRdb copy is restricted to in-frame clones and leaves out a portion. The table shows some 130,000 clones, with 75% to 95% occurring only once. V was trimmed by 4 bases and J by 5 bases, leaving 29 bases between them. From germline, CDR1 is MRHNA and CDR2 SNTAGT. This CDR3 has 20 residues. The V and J genes are TRBV6-4 and TRBJ2-2; a weak D match, TRBD2 (5 bases). Source material: blood. The TCR comes from a man aged 40-50 years in good health. The CDR3 region is CASSVFRVCKARGRTGELFF. The CDR3 DNA follows: TGTGCCAGCAGTGTATTTAGGGTCTGTAAGGCCCGGGGAAGAACCGGGGAGCTGTTTTTT.